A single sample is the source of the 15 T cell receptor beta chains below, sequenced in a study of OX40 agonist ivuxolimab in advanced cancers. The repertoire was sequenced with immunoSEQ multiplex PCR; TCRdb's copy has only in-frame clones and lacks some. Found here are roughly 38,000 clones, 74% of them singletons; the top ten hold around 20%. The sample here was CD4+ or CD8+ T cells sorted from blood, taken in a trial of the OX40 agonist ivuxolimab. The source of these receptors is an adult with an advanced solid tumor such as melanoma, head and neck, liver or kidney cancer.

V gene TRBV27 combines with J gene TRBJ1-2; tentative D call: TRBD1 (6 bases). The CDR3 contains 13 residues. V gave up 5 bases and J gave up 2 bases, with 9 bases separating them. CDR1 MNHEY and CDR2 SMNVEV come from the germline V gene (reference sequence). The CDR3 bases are TGTGCCAGCAGTGGGACACCCAACTATGGCTACACCTTC. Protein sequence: CASSGTPNYGYTF.

The chain's CDR3 is CASSLGQAITRANSPLHF. DNA for the CDR3: TGTGCCAGCAGCTTGGGGCAGGCCATTACAAGGGCTAATTCACCCCTCCACTTT. The V gene is TRBV5-4, the J gene TRBJ1-6; D is unclear. With 0 bases removed from V and 6 bases from J, the gap between germline ends came to 19 bases. CDR3 size: 18 residues. The germline V gene has CDR1 SGHNT and CDR2 YYREEE (reference sequence). Together with reference TRBV5-4 and TRBJ1-6, the CDR3 gives the full variable domain: ETGVTQSPTHLIKTRGQQVTLRCSSQSGHNTVSWYQQALGQGPQFIFQYYREEENGRGNFPPRFSGLQFPNYSSELNVNALELDDSALYLCASSLGQAITRANSPLHFGNGTRLTVT.

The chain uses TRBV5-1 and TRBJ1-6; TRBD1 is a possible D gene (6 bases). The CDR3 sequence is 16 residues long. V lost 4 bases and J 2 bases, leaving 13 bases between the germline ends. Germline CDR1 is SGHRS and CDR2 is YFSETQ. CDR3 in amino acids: CASSEQGVTYNSPLHF. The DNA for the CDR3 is TGCGCCAGCAGCGAACAGGGTGTAACCTATAATTCACCCCTCCACTTT. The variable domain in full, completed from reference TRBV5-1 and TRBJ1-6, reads KAGVTQTPRYLIKTRGQQVTLSCSPISGHRSVSWYQQTPGQGLQFLFEYFSETQRNKGNFPGRFSGRQFSNSRSEMNVSTLELGDSALYLCASSEQGVTYNSPLHFGNGTRLTVT.

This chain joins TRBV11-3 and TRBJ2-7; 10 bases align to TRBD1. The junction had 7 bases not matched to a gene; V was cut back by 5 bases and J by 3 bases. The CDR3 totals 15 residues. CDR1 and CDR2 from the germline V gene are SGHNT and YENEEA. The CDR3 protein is CASSPGRTGGYEQYF. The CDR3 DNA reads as TGTGCCAGCAGCCCGGGGAGGACAGGGGGCTACGAGCAGTACTTC. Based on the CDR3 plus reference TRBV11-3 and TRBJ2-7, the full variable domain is EAGVVQSPRYKIIEKKQPVAFWCNPISGHNTLYWYLQNLGQGPELLIRYENEEAVDDSQLPKDRFSAERLKGVDSTLKIQPAELGDSAVYLCASSPGRTGGYEQYFGPGTRLTVT.

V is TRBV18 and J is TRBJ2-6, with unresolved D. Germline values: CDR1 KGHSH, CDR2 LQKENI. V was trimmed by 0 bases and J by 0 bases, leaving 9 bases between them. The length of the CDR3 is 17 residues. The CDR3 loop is CASSPPVLPSGANVLTF. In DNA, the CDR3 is TGTGCCAGCTCACCACCTGTCCTGCCCTCTGGGGCCAACGTCCTGACTTTC.

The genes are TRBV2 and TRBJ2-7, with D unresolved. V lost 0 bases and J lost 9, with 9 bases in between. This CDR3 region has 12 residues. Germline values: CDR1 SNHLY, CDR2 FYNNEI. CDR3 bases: TGTGCCAGCAGTGAAGCTCAACGGGCGCAGTACGTC. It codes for CASSEAQRAQYV.

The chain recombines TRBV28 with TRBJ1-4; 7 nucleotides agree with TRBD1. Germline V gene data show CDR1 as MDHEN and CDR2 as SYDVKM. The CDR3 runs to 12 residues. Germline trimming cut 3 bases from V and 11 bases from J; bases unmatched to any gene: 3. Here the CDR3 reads CASSFRGKKLFF. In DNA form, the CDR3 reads TGTGCCAGCAGTTTCAGGGGGAAGAAACTGTTTTTT.

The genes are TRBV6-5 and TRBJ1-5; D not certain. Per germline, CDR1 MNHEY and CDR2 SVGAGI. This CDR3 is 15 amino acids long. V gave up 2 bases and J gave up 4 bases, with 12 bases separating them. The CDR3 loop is CASSYPQGLNQPQHF. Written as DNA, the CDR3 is TGTGCCAGCAGTTACCCCCAAGGGCTTAATCAGCCCCAGCATTTT.

The CDR3 reads CASSHYRGVYGYTF. In DNA, the CDR3 is TGTGCCAGCTCACACTACAGGGGCGTCTATGGCTACACCTTC. The rearrangement uses TRBV18 and TRBJ1-2; 7 nucleotides agree with TRBD1. The J segment lost 4 bases and the V segment lost 4 bases, leaving 6 bases of the junction unmatched. The V gene's germline CDR1 is KGHSH and CDR2 LQKENI. The CDR3 has 14 residues.

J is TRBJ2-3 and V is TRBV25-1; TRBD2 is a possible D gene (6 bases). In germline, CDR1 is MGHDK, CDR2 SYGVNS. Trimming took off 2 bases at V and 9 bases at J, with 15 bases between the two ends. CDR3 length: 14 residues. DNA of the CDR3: TGTGCCAGCAGTGAAAGAGGCCGTGCGGGGACGCAGTATTTT. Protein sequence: CASSERGRAGTQYF.

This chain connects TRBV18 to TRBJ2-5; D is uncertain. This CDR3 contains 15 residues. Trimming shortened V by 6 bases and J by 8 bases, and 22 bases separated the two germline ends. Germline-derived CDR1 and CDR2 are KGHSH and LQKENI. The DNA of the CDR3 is TGTGCCAGCTCGCGCGTCCGCGACACCTTAGGTACCCAGTACTTC. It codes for CASSRVRDTLGTQYF.

The CDR3 DNA sequence: TGTGCCTGGAGTGACCCCTTAACCGGACAGGGATTTGCGACTAATGAAAAACTGTTTTTT. Protein product: CAWSDPLTGQGFATNEKLFF. J is TRBJ1-4 and V is TRBV30, with 8 bases lining up with TRBD1. V shed 1 base and J 2 bases; nucleotides not matched to a gene: 18. The CDR3 extends over 20 amino acids. Germline CDR1 reads GTSNPN; CDR2 reads SVGIG (reference sequence). The full variable domain, in which reference TRBV30 and TRBJ1-4 provide the parts outside the CDR3, is SQTIHQWPATLVQPVGSPLSLECTVEGTSNPNLYWYRQAAGRGLQLLFYSVGIGQISSEVPQNLSASRPQDRQFILSSKKLLLSDSGFYLCAWSDPLTGQGFATNEKLFFGSGTQLSVL.

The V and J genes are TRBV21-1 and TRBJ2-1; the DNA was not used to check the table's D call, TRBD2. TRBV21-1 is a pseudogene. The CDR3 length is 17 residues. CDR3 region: CASSRVPNPSRVNEQFF. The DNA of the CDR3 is TGTGCCAGCAGCAGGGTCCCTAATCCGTCGCGGGTCAATGAGCAGTTCTTC.

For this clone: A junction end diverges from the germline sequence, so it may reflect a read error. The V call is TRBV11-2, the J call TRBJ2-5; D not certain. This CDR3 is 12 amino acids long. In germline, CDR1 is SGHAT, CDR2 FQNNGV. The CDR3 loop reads CASSLDGETQYF. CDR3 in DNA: TGTGCCAGCAGCCTAGACGGGGAGACCCAGTACTTC.

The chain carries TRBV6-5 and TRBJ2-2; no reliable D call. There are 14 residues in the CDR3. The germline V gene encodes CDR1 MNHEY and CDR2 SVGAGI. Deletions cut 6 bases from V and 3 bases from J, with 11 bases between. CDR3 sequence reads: CASSTRRYTGELFF. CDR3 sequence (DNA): TGTGCCAGCAGCACGAGGAGATACACCGGGGAGCTGTTTTTT.